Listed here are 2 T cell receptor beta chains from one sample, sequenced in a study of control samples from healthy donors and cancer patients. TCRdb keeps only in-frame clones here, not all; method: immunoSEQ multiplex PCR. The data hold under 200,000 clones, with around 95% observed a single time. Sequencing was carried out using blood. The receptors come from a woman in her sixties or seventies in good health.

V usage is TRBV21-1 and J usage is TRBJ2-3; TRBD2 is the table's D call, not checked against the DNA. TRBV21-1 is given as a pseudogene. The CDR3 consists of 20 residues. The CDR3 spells CASSKSNFRASGGRTDTQYF. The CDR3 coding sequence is TGTGCCAGCAGCAAATCTAACTTTAGGGCTAGCGGGGGGCGCACAGATACGCAGTATTTT.

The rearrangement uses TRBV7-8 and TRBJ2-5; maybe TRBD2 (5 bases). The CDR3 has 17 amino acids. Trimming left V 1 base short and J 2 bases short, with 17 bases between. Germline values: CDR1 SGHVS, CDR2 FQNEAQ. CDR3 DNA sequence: TGTGCCAGCAGCTTAGGGACTGACCTCTTAGGGCAAGAGACCCAGTACTTC. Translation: CASSLGTDLLGQETQYF.